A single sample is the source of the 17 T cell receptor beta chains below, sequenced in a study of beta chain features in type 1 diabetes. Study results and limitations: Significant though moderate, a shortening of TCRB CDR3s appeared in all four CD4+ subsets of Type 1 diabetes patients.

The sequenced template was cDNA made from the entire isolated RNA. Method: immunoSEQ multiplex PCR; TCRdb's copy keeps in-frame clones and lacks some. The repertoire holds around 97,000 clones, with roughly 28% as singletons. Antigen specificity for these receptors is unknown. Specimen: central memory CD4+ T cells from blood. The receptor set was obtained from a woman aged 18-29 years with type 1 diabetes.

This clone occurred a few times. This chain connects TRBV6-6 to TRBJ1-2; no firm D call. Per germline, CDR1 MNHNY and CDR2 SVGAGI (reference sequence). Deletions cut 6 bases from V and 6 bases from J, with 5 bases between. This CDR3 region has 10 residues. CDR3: CASSLDGYTF. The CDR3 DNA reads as TGTGCCAGCAGCCTTGATGGCTACACCTTC.

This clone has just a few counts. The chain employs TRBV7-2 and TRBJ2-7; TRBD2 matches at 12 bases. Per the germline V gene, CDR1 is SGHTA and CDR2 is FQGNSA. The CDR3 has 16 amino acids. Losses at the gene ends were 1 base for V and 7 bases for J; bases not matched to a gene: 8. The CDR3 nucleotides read TGTGCCAGCAGCTTAGATAGGACTAGCGGGACTGGTGAGCAGTACTTC. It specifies CASSLDRTSGTGEQYF.

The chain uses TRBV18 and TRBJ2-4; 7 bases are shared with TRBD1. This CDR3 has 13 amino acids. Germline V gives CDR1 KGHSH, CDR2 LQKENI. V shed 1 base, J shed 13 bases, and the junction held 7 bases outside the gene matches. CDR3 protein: CASSPRQDRLQYF. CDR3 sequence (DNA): TGTGCCAGCTCACCACGCCAGGACAGGTTGCAGTACTTC.

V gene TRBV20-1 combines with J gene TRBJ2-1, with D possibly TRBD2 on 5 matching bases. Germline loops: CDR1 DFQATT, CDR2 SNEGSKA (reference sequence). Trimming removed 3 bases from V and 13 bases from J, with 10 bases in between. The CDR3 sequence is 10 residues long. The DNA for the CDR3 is TGCAGTGCTAGCAAAGGACTTCAGTTCTTC. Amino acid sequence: CSASKGLQFF.

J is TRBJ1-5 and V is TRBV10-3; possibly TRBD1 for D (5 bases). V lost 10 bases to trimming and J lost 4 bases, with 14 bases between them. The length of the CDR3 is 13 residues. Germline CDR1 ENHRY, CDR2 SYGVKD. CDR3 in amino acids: CASEWGANQPQHF. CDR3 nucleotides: TGTGCCAGCGAATGGGGCGCTAATCAGCCCCAGCATTTT.

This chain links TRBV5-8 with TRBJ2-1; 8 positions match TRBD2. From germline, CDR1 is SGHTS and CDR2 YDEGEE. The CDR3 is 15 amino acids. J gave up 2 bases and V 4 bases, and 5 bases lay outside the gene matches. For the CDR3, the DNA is TGTGCCAGCAGCCCGACTAGCGTAACCTACAATGAGCAGTTCTTC. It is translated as CASSPTSVTYNEQFF.

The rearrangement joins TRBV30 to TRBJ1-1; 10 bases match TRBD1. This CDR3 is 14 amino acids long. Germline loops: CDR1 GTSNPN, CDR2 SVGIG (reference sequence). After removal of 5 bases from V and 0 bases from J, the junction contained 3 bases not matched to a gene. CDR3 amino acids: CAWGTGDLNTEAFF. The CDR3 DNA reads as TGTGCCTGGGGGACAGGGGACTTGAACACTGAAGCTTTCTTT.

CDR3 loop: CASSSGTAAGELFF. The CDR3 DNA sequence: TGTGCCAGCAGTAGCGGGACCGCCGCCGGGGAGCTGTTTTTT. The rearrangement links TRBV2 to TRBJ2-2; TRBD2 matches at 7 bases. Unmatched junction bases numbered 6, after V lost 5 bases and J lost 6 bases. Germline CDR1 is SNHLY and CDR2 is FYNNEI. The CDR3 spans 14 residues.

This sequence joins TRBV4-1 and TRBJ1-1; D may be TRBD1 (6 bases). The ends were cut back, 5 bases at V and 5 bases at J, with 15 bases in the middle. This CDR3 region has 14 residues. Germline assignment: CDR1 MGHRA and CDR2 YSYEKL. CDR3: CASSATGKGTEAFF. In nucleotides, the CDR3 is TGCGCCAGCAGCGCAACAGGGAAAGGTACTGAAGCTTTCTTT.

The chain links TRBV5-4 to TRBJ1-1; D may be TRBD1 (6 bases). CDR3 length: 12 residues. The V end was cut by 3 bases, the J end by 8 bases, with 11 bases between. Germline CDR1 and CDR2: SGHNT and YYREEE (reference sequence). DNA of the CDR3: TGTGCCAGCAGCTCCCCCGGACAGGAAGCTTTCTTT. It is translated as CASSSPGQEAFF. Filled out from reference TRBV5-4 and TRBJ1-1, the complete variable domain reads ETGVTQSPTHLIKTRGQQVTLRCSSQSGHNTVSWYQQALGQGPQFIFQYYREEENGRGNFPPRFSGLQFPNYSSELNVNALELDDSALYLCASSSPGQEAFFGQGTRLTVV.

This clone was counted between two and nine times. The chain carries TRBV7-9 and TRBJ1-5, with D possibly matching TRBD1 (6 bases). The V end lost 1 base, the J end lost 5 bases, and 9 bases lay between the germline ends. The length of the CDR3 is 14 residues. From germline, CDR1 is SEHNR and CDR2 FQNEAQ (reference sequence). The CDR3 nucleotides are TGTGCCAGCAGCTTAGACGCAGGGGATCAGCCCCAGCATTTT. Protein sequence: CASSLDAGDQPQHF.

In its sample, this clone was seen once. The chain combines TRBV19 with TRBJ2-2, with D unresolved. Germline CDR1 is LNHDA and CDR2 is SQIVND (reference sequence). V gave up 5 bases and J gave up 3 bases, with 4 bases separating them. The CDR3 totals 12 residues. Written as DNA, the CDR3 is TGTGCCAGTAGTTCCTACACCGGGGAGCTGTTTTTT. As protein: CASSSYTGELFF.

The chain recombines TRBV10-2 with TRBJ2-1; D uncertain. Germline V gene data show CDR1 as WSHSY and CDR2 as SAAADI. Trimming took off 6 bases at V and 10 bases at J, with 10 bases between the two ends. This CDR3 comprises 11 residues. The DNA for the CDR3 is TGCGCCAGCAGCTCCTCAGTCGAGCAGTTCTTC. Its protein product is CASSSSVEQFF.

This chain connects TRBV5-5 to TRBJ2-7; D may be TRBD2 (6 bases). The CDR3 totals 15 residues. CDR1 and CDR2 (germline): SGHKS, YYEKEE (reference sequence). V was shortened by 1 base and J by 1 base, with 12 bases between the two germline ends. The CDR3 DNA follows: TGTGCCAGCAGCTTGCTTCCGGGAGATTCCTACGAGCAGTACTTC. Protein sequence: CASSLLPGDSYEQYF.

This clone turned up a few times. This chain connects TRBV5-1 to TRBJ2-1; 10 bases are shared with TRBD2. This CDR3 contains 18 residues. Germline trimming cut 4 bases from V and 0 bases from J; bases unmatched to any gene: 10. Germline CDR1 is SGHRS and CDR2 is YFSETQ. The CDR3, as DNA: TGCGCCAGCAGCCCGTACCGGACTAGCGGTAGCTCCTACAATGAGCAGTTCTTC. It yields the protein CASSPYRTSGSSYNEQFF. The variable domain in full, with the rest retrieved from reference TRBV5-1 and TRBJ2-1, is KAGVTQTPRYLIKTRGQQVTLSCSPISGHRSVSWYQQTPGQGLQFLFEYFSETQRNKGNFPGRFSGRQFSNSRSEMNVSTLELGDSALYLCASSPYRTSGSSYNEQFFGPGTRLTVL.

This chain's CDR3 is CASSREPRGETQYF. The CDR3 nucleotides are TGTGCCAGCAGTCGGGAACCCCGGGGGGAGACCCAGTACTTC. The V gene is TRBV28, the J gene TRBJ2-5; possibly TRBD2 for D (6 bases). V lost 5 bases and J 5 bases, leaving 15 bases between the germline ends. The CDR3 has 14 residues. Germline loops: CDR1 MDHEN, CDR2 SYDVKM.

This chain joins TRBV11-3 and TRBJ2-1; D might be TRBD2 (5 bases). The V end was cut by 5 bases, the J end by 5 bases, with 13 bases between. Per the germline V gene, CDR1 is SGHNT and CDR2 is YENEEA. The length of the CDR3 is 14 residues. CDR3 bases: TGTGCCAGCAGCCGTCCTGGAGGTAACAATGAGCAGTTCTTC. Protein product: CASSRPGGNNEQFF.